This TCR beta chain appears in the sequencing data of a study of low-dose radiotherapy and immunotherapy resistance in tumors. Study context: Members of Cohort 1 were treated with 0.5 Gy per fraction every 2 weeks. The prescribed total PTV dose was 6.5 Gy. Every two weeks, cyclophosphamide 200 mg/m2 was infused one day before radiation plus immunotherapy.

V lost 2 bases and J 4 bases, leaving 11 bases between the germline ends. CDR1 is SNHLY and CDR2 is FYNNEI in the germline V gene. The CDR3 length is 15 residues. The time point here: after trial treatment. Treatment given: LDRT plus nivolumab, ipilimumab, low-dose cyclophosphamide and aspirin (RACIN trial). The table lists this clonotype with many counts. Alpha and beta chains were covered, as first-strand cDNA relied on TRAV- and TRBV-specific primers. A roughly 22-cycle PCR with a constant-region primer and V-primer adapter amplified TCRs. With in vitro transcription, the isolated mRNA was amplified. TCRdb redid the calling of the reads with MiXCR, one entry per CDR3 protein. The sample has roughly 95,000 distinct CDR3 sequences, roughly 20% seen once.

The genes are TRBV2 and TRBJ2-2, with no clear D. This specimen consisted of PBMCs, obtained after low-dose radiotherapy plus immunotherapy. The sequence was collected from a female donor with ovarian cancer. The chain's CDR3 is CASSEQRVGTGELFF. The CDR3 DNA sequence: TGTGCCAGCAGTGAACAAAGGGTCGGCACCGGGGAGCTGTTTTTT. Variable domain in full (rest from reference TRBV2 and TRBJ2-2): EPEVTQTPSHQVTQMGQEVILRCVPISNHLYFYWYRQILGQKVEFLVSFYNNEISEKSEIFDDQFSVERPDGSNFTLKIRSTKLEDSAMYFCASSEQRVGTGELFFGEGSRLTVL.